Following are 15 T cell receptor beta chains from one sample sequenced in a study of T cell repertoires in cytomegalovirus infection. TCRdb reanalysed the reads using MiXCR and keeps one entry per CDR3 protein. The sample includes 250,000 to 350,000 distinct CDR3 sequences, more than 20% seen only once; the top ten take over 11%. What was sequenced was PBMCs. These receptors were taken from a human donor in good health (CMV status not recorded). Some clones in this sample may be carry-over from other donors' samples.

Concerning this clonotype itself: This could be a read error, since a much larger clone is one nucleotide away. This sequence joins TRBV2 and TRBJ1-5; D remains unclear. CDR1 and CDR2 from the germline V gene are SNHLY and FYNNEI. The CDR3 extends over 13 amino acids. The V gene lost 6 bases and the J gene lost 0 bases, with 6 bases spanning the gap. DNA of the CDR3: TGTGCCAGCAGCCCGAATAGCAATCAGCCCCAGCATTTT. Its translation is CASSPNSNQPQHF.

In this sample, this clonotype turned up many times. The V gene is TRBV6-1, the J gene TRBJ2-7; D is perhaps TRBD1 (6 bases). The CDR3 totals 12 residues. Trimming cost V 3 bases and J 3 bases, with 6 bases left between them. CDR1 MNHNS and CDR2 SASEGT come from the germline V gene. DNA of the CDR3: TGTGCCAGCAGTGACAGGGGCTACGAGCAGTACTTC. It codes for CASSDRGYEQYF.

This chain joins TRBV4-3 and TRBJ2-7, with 8 bases identical to TRBD1. The CDR3 sequence is 14 residues long. The germline V gene encodes CDR1 LGHNA and CDR2 YSLEER. J was trimmed by 4 bases and V by 0 bases; bases with no gene match: 2. The CDR3 sequence is CASSQEQGGYEQYF. CDR3 in DNA: TGCGCCAGCAGCCAAGAACAGGGGGGATACGAGCAGTACTTC.

In its sample, this clonotype was seen a few times. The rearrangement joins TRBV27 to TRBJ2-5; D is unclear. There are 14 residues in the CDR3. Germline V CDR1 and CDR2: MNHEY, SMNVEV (reference sequence). V lost 0 bases and J 9 bases, leaving 14 bases between the germline ends. CDR3 coding DNA: TGTGCCAGCAGTTTATCGAACCAGGTTAGGTCCCAGTACTTC. The encoded protein is CASSLSNQVRSQYF.

This clonotype appeared many times. The chain carries TRBV25-1 and TRBJ1-4, with D possibly matching TRBD1 (6 bases). There are 14 residues in the CDR3. Trimming cost V 7 bases and J 7 bases, with 16 bases left between them. CDR1 and CDR2 (germline): MGHDK, SYGVNS. CDR3: CASTGGPDGEKLFF. The CDR3 DNA sequence: TGTGCCAGCACCGGGGGCCCCGACGGTGAAAAACTGTTTTTT. The variable domain in full, with the rest retrieved from reference TRBV25-1 and TRBJ1-4, is EADIYQTPRYLVIGTGKKITLECSQTMGHDKMYWYQQDPGMELHLIHYSYGVNSTEKGDLSSESTVSRIRTEHFPLTLESARPSHTSQYLCASTGGPDGEKLFFGSGTQLSVL.

This clonotype was observed many times. The genes are TRBV7-2 and TRBJ2-1; D possibly matches TRBD1 or TRBD2 (5 bases each). CDR1 and CDR2 (germline): SGHTA, FQGNSA. V lost 2 bases, J lost 2 bases, and 22 bases lay in between. The CDR3 contains 19 residues. CDR3: CASSLRPAGTASTYNEQFF. In DNA form, the CDR3 reads TGTGCCAGCAGCTTAAGACCTGCCGGGACCGCGAGCACCTACAATGAGCAGTTCTTC.

This chain links TRBV4-2 with TRBJ2-3; the D gene is possibly TRBD2 (6 bases). The CDR3 extends over 13 amino acids. Germline CDR1 reads LGHNA; CDR2 reads YNFKEQ. Between the trimmed V and J ends, which lost 0 bases and 8 bases, there was a span of 9 bases. The CDR3 DNA sequence: TGTGCCAGCAGCCAAGATCGGAGGGGTACGCAGTATTTT. Amino acids: CASSQDRRGTQYF.

This clonotype has only a few counts. The chain is built from TRBV28 and TRBJ2-7; D is possibly TRBD1 or TRBD2 (6 bases each). The CDR3 covers 10 residues. V was clipped by 8 bases and J by 7 bases, with 9 bases between them. Germline V CDR1 and CDR2: MDHEN, SYDVKM. The CDR3 region has the DNA TGTGCCAGCCGAGGGGGGGAGCAGTACTTC. As protein: CASRGGEQYF. Full variable domain (rest looked up from reference TRBV28 and TRBJ2-7): DVKVTQSSRYLVKRTGEKVFLECVQDMDHENMFWYRQDPGLGLRLIYFSYDVKMKEKGDIPEGYSVSREKKERFSLILESASTNQTSMYLCASRGGEQYFGPGTRLTVT.

The sample holds a few counts of this clonotype. CDR3 sequence (DNA): TGCAGTGCTAGAGATAAGCGGGCGGAGTTCTTC. This gives the protein CSARDKRAEFF. The chain has TRBV20-1 and TRBJ2-1; a weak D match, TRBD2 (6 bases). Germline CDR1 is DFQATT and CDR2 is SNEGSKA (reference sequence). V shed 0 bases and J shed 14 bases, with 11 bases lying between them. The CDR3 sequence is 11 residues long.

This clonotype was seen repeatedly, ten times or more. The CDR3 nucleotides are TGTGCCAGCAGCCCAGATTCCCACAATGAGCAGTTCTTC. It yields the protein CASSPDSHNEQFF. The chain employs TRBV7-2 and TRBJ2-1; D ambiguous. Trimming took off 5 bases at V and 5 bases at J, with 10 bases between the two ends. This CDR3 has 13 residues. Per germline, CDR1 SGHTA and CDR2 FQGNSA.

The V and J genes are TRBV7-3 and TRBJ1-1; D is perhaps TRBD1 (6 bases). CDR3 length: 16 amino acids. V lost 4 bases, J lost 4 bases, and 19 bases lay in between. The germline V gene has CDR1 SGHTA and CDR2 FQGTGA. The chain's CDR3 is CASSSLAGGRGTEAFF. Here the CDR3 DNA reads TGTGCCAGCAGCTCCCTGGCGGGAGGCAGGGGCACTGAAGCTTTCTTT.

The chain employs TRBV2 and TRBJ2-3, with 8 positions matching TRBD1. The CDR3 has 15 residues. The V gene's germline CDR1 is SNHLY and CDR2 FYNNEI. V trimming: 4 bases; J trimming: 4 bases; junction bases outside the gene matches: 7. The CDR3 here is CASSADRGGPDTQYF. DNA for the CDR3: TGTGCCAGCAGTGCAGACAGGGGTGGCCCAGATACGCAGTATTTT.

The chain joins TRBV28 to TRBJ2-7; D is unresolved. Germline V lookup: CDR1 MDHEN, CDR2 SYDVKM. The CDR3 runs to 11 residues. The germline V and J ends were trimmed by 8 bases and 3 bases, with 8 bases remaining between them. The chain's CDR3 is CASVQHYEQYF. In DNA, the CDR3 is TGTGCCAGCGTTCAGCACTACGAGCAGTACTTC.

Only a few counts were recorded for this clonotype. The chain recombines TRBV20-1 with TRBJ1-1; no clear D. Trimming cost V 1 base and J 1 base, with 4 bases left between them. The CDR3 has 12 residues. Germline V lookup: CDR1 DFQATT, CDR2 SNEGSKA (reference sequence). CDR3 region: CSARGQNTEAFF. The CDR3 bases are TGCAGTGCTAGAGGACAGAACACTGAAGCTTTCTTT.

The J gene is TRBJ1-1, the V gene TRBV28; D perhaps matches TRBD1 (5 bases). This CDR3 is 12 amino acids long. Germline assignment: CDR1 MDHEN and CDR2 SYDVKM. Between the trimmed V and J ends, which lost 8 bases and 4 bases, there was a span of 11 bases. The CDR3 spells CASRAGTTEAFF. The CDR3 DNA reads TGTGCCAGCCGTGCGGGGACCACTGAAGCTTTCTTT.